Presented here are 30 T cell receptor beta chains from one specimen sequenced in a study of blood T cell repertoires in COVID-19. This table comes from immunoSEQ multiplex PCR, and its TCRdb copy is limited to in-frame clones, with some not included. The sample holds fewer than 450,000 clones; 87% are singletons and the top ten take roughly 1%. The sample was PBMCs or T cells enriched from blood (not recorded which). The receptors stem from a woman aged 25-40 years who had recovered from COVID-19.

V usage is TRBV5-6 and J usage is TRBJ1-5, with 7 bases that match TRBD1. CDR3 size: 14 residues. CDR1 SGHDT and CDR2 YYEEEE come from the germline V gene. V gave up 4 bases and J gave up 3 bases; unmatched junction bases: 4. The CDR3 spells CASSLGQVNQPQHF. The CDR3 DNA reads as TGTGCCAGCAGCCTAGGACAGGTCAATCAGCCCCAGCATTTT.

The rearrangement links TRBV7-9 to TRBJ1-1; TRBD1 might be the D (6 bases). The CDR3 has 16 residues. The germline CDR1 and CDR2 sequences are SEHNR and FQNEAQ (reference sequence). Trimming removed 5 bases from V and 1 base from J, with 17 bases in between. In DNA form, the CDR3 reads TGTGCCAGCAGCACAGCCGGGCGGGGGGCGAACACTGAAGCTTTCTTT. This encodes CASSTAGRGANTEAFF.

This chain links TRBV5-6 with TRBJ2-1, with 7 bases identical to TRBD1. J gave up 8 bases and V 4 bases, and 6 bases lay outside the gene matches. Germline loops: CDR1 SGHDT, CDR2 YYEEEE. The CDR3 runs to 13 residues. CDR3 region: CASSPTGVDEQFF. CDR3 DNA sequence: TGTGCCAGCAGCCCCACAGGGGTAGATGAGCAGTTCTTC.

This chain joins TRBV5-1 and TRBJ1-5; D call uncertain. The germline V and J ends were trimmed by 2 bases and 5 bases, with 11 bases remaining between them. The CDR3 consists of 14 residues. Germline loops: CDR1 SGHRS, CDR2 YFSETQ. The chain's CDR3 is CASSFGEPDQPQHF. CDR3 nucleotide sequence: TGCGCCAGCAGCTTTGGGGAGCCCGATCAGCCCCAGCATTTT.

The chain uses TRBV30 and TRBJ1-5, with TRBD1 matching 8 bases. Germline CDR1 GTSNPN, CDR2 SVGIG (reference sequence). The V segment lost 3 bases and the J segment 2 bases; nucleotides outside the gene matches: 3. This CDR3 spans 14 amino acids. Written as DNA, the CDR3 is TGTGCCTGGAGGGGACAGGTCGGCAATCAGCCCCAGCATTTT. Translated, it gives CAWRGQVGNQPQHF. Full variable domain (missing parts from reference TRBV30 and TRBJ1-5): SQTIHQWPATLVQPVGSPLSLECTVEGTSNPNLYWYRQAAGRGLQLLFYSVGIGQISSEVPQNLSASRPQDRQFILSSKKLLLSDSGFYLCAWRGQVGNQPQHFGDGTRLSIL.

The chain recombines TRBV9 with TRBJ2-3; 9 positions agree with TRBD2. The CDR3 consists of 15 residues. The V gene's germline CDR1 is SGDLS and CDR2 YYNGEE. Trimming at V came to 4 bases and at J to 4 bases, leaving 7 bases not matched to a gene. The CDR3, as DNA: TGTGCCAGCAGCTTGCGGGGGGGCGGCGCAGATACGCAGTATTTT. Translating it yields CASSLRGGGADTQYF.

There are a few counts of this clone. The chain is built from TRBV9 and TRBJ1-4, with D perhaps matching TRBD1 (5 bases). Germline CDR1 SGDLS, CDR2 YYNGEE. Trimming shortened V by 4 bases and J by 0 bases, and 13 bases separated the two germline ends. This CDR3 is built from 16 residues. The CDR3 here is CASSPRQTATNEKLFF. The CDR3 nucleotides read TGTGCCAGCAGCCCGCGACAGACTGCAACTAATGAAAAACTGTTTTTT.

The rearrangement uses TRBV7-8 and TRBJ1-2, with D perhaps matching TRBD1 (6 bases). With 3 bases removed from V and 2 bases from J, the gap between germline ends came to 7 bases. The germline gives CDR1 SGHVS, CDR2 FQNEAQ. The CDR3 sequence is 13 residues long. The CDR3 region has the DNA TGTGCCAGCAGCTTGGACAGCAACTATGGCTACACCTTC. Amino acids: CASSLDSNYGYTF.

The CDR3 loop reads CASSSRLSPPDSNQPQHF. The CDR3 coding sequence is TGTGCCAGCAGTTCCCGACTGAGTCCCCCCGATAGCAATCAGCCCCAGCATTTT. The V gene is TRBV6-2 or TRBV6-3, the J gene TRBJ1-5, with unresolved D. Germline CDR1 MNHEY, CDR2 SVGEGT. Trimming pared 4 bases from V and 0 bases from J, leaving 19 bases between. The CDR3 contains 18 residues.

CDR3 in DNA: TGCGCCAGCAGCCTCCGACAGGGAACCCAAGAGACCCAGTACTTC. This translates into CASSLRQGTQETQYF. The J gene is TRBJ2-5, the V gene TRBV5-1, with 7 bases identical to TRBD1. This CDR3 has 15 residues. The germline V gene encodes CDR1 SGHRS and CDR2 YFSETQ. J lost 1 base, V lost 4 bases, and 7 bases had no gene match.

This chain joins TRBV9 and TRBJ2-1; TRBD1 agrees at 11 bases. With 4 bases clipped from V and 7 bases from J, the junction kept 10 bases outside the gene matches. This CDR3 contains 16 residues. From germline, CDR1 is SGDLS and CDR2 YYNGEE. The CDR3 DNA reads as TGTGCCAGCAGCCCCTCGCCCGGGACAGGGGGGAATGAGCAGTTCTTC. Translated, it gives CASSPSPGTGGNEQFF.

This chain joins TRBV11-2 and TRBJ1-2, with D possibly TRBD1 on 6 matching bases. The CDR3 sequence is 15 residues long. Looked up from germline, CDR1 is SGHAT and CDR2 is FQNNGV. V was pared by 5 bases and J by 5 bases, with 18 bases between. The CDR3 DNA is TGTGCCAGCAGCCCTCAGGGGATGTCGGGATATGGCTACACCTTC. This encodes CASSPQGMSGYGYTF.

The CDR3 here is CASSPGGGQLAKNIQYF. In DNA, the CDR3 is TGTGCCAGCAGCCCCGGGGGTGGACAACTAGCCAAAAACATTCAGTACTTC. The genes are TRBV7-8 and TRBJ2-4; possible D gene TRBD2, 6 bases. CDR1 SGHVS and CDR2 FQNEAQ come from the germline V gene. V dropped 5 bases and J dropped 0 bases, with 17 bases sitting between them. This CDR3 contains 17 residues.

This clone occurred many times. The sample has other DNA sequences that encode this CDR3 too. The chain combines TRBV5-4 with TRBJ2-1; no clear D. The germline CDR1 and CDR2 sequences are SGHNT and YYREEE (reference sequence). V was shortened by 2 bases and J by 0 bases, with 6 bases between the two germline ends. CDR3 length: 14 residues. DNA for the CDR3: TGTGCCAGCAGCTTACGCGGCTCCTACAATGAGCAGTTCTTC. Amino acid sequence: CASSLRGSYNEQFF.

This chain joins TRBV15 and TRBJ1-3, with 7 bases that match TRBD1. Unmatched junction bases numbered 4, after V lost 3 bases and J lost 2 bases. Germline loops: CDR1 LNHNV, CDR2 YYDKDF (reference sequence). This CDR3 is 15 amino acids long. The CDR3 DNA is TGTGCCACCAGCAGTGACAGGGCCCCTGGAAACACCATATATTTT. This encodes CATSSDRAPGNTIYF.

The gene calls are TRBV25-1 and TRBJ2-7; maybe TRBD1 (5 bases). The V end was cut by 6 bases, the J end by 0 bases, with 9 bases between. The CDR3 sequence is 13 residues long. The germline V gene has CDR1 MGHDK and CDR2 SYGVNS. The CDR3 sequence is CASRKDNSYEQYF. CDR3 nucleotide sequence: TGTGCCAGCAGGAAGGACAACTCCTACGAGCAGTACTTC.

This chain connects TRBV29-1 to TRBJ2-7, with 7 bases identical to TRBD1. V shed 3 bases, J shed 2 bases, and the junction held 4 bases outside the gene matches. The CDR3 covers 13 residues. The germline V gene has CDR1 SQVTM and CDR2 ANQGSEA. CDR3 coding DNA: TGCAGCGTTGAGACAGGGCGAACCTACGAGCAGTACTTC. This codes for CSVETGRTYEQYF.

The sample holds one count of this clone. V usage is TRBV10-2 and J usage is TRBJ1-1, with 10 nucleotides matching TRBD1. V was pared by 10 bases and J by 0 bases, with 8 bases of the junction left unmatched. CDR3 length equals 15 residues. The germline CDR1 and CDR2 sequences are WSHSY and SAAADI. In DNA, the CDR3 is TGCGCCACCTGTCGGACAGGGGGGCTGAACACTGAAGCTTTCTTT. This gives the protein CATCRTGGLNTEAFF.

This rearrangement joins TRBV6-5 to TRBJ1-1; possible D gene TRBD1, 5 bases. CDR1 is MNHEY, CDR2 SVGAGI, per germline. This CDR3 region has 13 residues. Trimming stripped 7 bases from V and 5 bases from J, with 14 bases between. The CDR3 DNA sequence: TGTGCCAGCAAGACCCTCCCAGGGACTGAAGCTTTCTTT. It codes for CASKTLPGTEAFF.

This clone came up many times. V is TRBV5-1 and J is TRBJ2-1; D is unresolved. The length of the CDR3 is 14 residues. Germline V CDR1 and CDR2: SGHRS, YFSETQ. V was pared by 2 bases and J by 0 bases, with 6 bases between. The CDR3 here is CASSLSSSYNEQFF. The CDR3 region has the DNA TGCGCCAGCAGCTTATCTAGCTCCTACAATGAGCAGTTCTTC.

This rearrangement joins TRBV28 to TRBJ1-2; TRBD1 aligns across 8 bases. CDR1 and CDR2 from the germline V gene are MDHEN and SYDVKM. Trimming at V came to 3 bases and at J to 5 bases, leaving 14 bases not matched to a gene. The length of the CDR3 is 17 residues. This CDR3 reads CASSFRTGIWPYYGYTF. The CDR3 DNA is TGTGCCAGCAGTTTTAGGACAGGGATCTGGCCCTATTATGGCTACACCTTC.

The V call is TRBV30, the J call TRBJ1-5; D is uncertain. V was clipped by 5 bases and J by 0 bases, with 5 bases between them. Germline-derived CDR1 and CDR2 are GTSNPN and SVGIG (reference sequence). The CDR3 is 12 amino acids. This CDR3 reads CAWDNSNQPQHF. CDR3 nucleotides: TGTGCCTGGGATAATAGCAATCAGCCCCAGCATTTT.

This chain joins TRBV10-3 and TRBJ1-2; no clear D. V lost 3 bases, J lost 1 base, and 15 bases lay in between. Per germline, CDR1 ENHRY and CDR2 SYGVKD. This CDR3 region has 16 residues. The CDR3 region is CAISDFLTGYNYGYTF. The DNA of the CDR3 is TGTGCCATCAGTGACTTTTTGACGGGATATAACTATGGCTACACCTTC.

The chain recombines TRBV6-5 with TRBJ2-1; 15 bases agree with TRBD2. This CDR3 comprises 15 residues. The ends lost 5 bases at V and 7 bases at J; junction bases unmatched: 3. Looked up from germline, CDR1 is MNHEY and CDR2 is SVGAGI. The CDR3 DNA reads as TGTGCCAGCAGTCGGACTAGCGGGGGGGCAAATGAGCAGTTCTTC. It translates to CASSRTSGGANEQFF.

This chain connects TRBV7-6 to TRBJ2-7; D is unresolved. The CDR3 runs 14 residues. CDR1 is SGHVS, CDR2 FNYEAQ, per germline. Trimming removed 0 bases from V and 7 bases from J, with 13 bases in between. CDR3 loop: CASSLAPSSREQYF. The CDR3 region has the DNA TGTGCCAGCAGCTTAGCGCCCTCCTCGCGGGAGCAGTACTTC.

This chain connects TRBV3-1 (or the pseudogene TRBV3-2) to TRBJ1-6; maybe TRBD1 (5 bases). V lost 0 bases, J lost 7 bases, and 16 bases lay in between. The CDR3 contains 17 residues. CDR1 and CDR2 (germline): LGHDT, YNNKEL (reference sequence). CDR3 sequence (DNA): TGTGCCAGCAGCCAAGAAACCGGCGCAGGGTGGAATTCACCCCTCCACTTT. As protein: CASSQETGAGWNSPLHF.

The chain has TRBV7-2 and TRBJ1-3; D not resolved. V gave up 1 base and J gave up 4 bases, with 5 bases separating them. The CDR3 has 13 amino acids. The germline gives CDR1 SGHTA, CDR2 FQGNSA. The CDR3 bases are TGTGCCAGCAGCTTAGTAGAGGGAAACACCATATATTTT. Translated: CASSLVEGNTIYF.

The V gene is TRBV3-1 (or the pseudogene TRBV3-2), the J gene TRBJ1-6; D unclear. The germline V gene has CDR1 LGHDT and CDR2 YNNKEL (reference sequence). This CDR3 contains 14 residues. V was pared by 2 bases and J by 9 bases, with 11 bases between. The CDR3 region is CASSQKPGGSPLHF. The CDR3 coding sequence is TGTGCCAGCAGCCAAAAACCCGGCGGTTCACCCCTCCACTTT.

The CDR3: CASSLGPGAEETQYF. The CDR3 DNA reads TGTGCCAGCAGCCTGGGCCCAGGGGCGGAAGAGACCCAGTACTTC. The J gene is TRBJ2-5, the V gene TRBV5-6, with D perhaps TRBD1 (6 bases). V was clipped by 4 bases and J by 3 bases, with 16 bases between them. The CDR3 extends over 15 amino acids. Germline-derived CDR1 and CDR2 are SGHDT and YYEEEE.

J is TRBJ1-1 and V is TRBV15, with D possibly matching TRBD1 (5 bases). V shed 5 bases and J shed 5 bases, with 18 bases lying between them. Per germline, CDR1 LNHNV and CDR2 YYDKDF (reference sequence). The CDR3 is 15 residues long. The DNA for the CDR3 is TGTGCCACCAGCTCCCAGTGGAGGGGAGGGACTGAAGCTTTCTTT. Its protein product is CATSSQWRGGTEAFF. The variable domain in full, completed from reference TRBV15 and TRBJ1-1, reads DAMVIQNPRYQVTQFGKPVTLSCSQTLNHNVMYWYQQKSSQAPKLLFHYYDKDFNNEADTPDNFQSRRPNTSFCFLDIRSPGLGDTAMYLCATSSQWRGGTEAFFGQGTRLTVV.